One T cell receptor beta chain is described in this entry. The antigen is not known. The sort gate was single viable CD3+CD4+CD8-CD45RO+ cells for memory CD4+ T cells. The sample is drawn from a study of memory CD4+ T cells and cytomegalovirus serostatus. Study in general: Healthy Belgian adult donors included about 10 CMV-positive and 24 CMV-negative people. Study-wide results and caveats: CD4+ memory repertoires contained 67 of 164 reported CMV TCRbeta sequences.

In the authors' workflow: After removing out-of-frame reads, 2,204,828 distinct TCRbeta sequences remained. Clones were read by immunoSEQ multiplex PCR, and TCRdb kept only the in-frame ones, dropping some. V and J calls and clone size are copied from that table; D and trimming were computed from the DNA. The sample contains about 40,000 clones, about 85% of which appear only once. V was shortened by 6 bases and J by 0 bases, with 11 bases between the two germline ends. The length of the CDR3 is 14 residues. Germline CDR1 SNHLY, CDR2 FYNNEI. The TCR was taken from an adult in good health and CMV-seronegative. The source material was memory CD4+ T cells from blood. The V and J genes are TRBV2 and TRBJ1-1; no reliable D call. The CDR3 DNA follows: TGTGCCAGCAGGGGGAGGACCGTGAACACTGAAGCTTTCTTT. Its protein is CASRGRTVNTEAFF.